This TCR beta chain originates from a study of lymphopenia after photon versus proton radiotherapy. TCRdb keeps only in-frame clones here, not all; method: immunoSEQ multiplex PCR. The sample contains 20,000 to 30,000 clones, around four fifths of which appear only once. This clone was counted only a few times. Its antigen is as yet unknown. Losses at the gene ends were 0 bases for V and 2 bases for J; bases not matched to a gene: 6. The CDR3 totals 16 residues. Germline V gives CDR1 SGHRS, CDR2 YFSETQ. Study-level results: After lymphocyte nadir, photon-treated repertoires showed oligoclonal expansion, especially CD8+ Temra.

The sample consisted of peripheral blood, taken from a patient treated with proton-based radiotherapy. This TCR came from an older woman with pancreatic cancer. This chain joins TRBV5-1 and TRBJ2-3; TRBD2 agrees at 7 bases. The CDR3 nucleotides are TGCGCCAGCAGCTTGGAAGGGCGGGGGACCACAGATACGCAGTATTTT. Translated: CASSLEGRGTTDTQYF.